This TCR beta chain comes out of a study of cytomegalovirus exposure and HLA in healthy donors. The method was immunoSEQ multiplex PCR; TCRdb's version includes in-frame clones alone and lacks a portion of them. Of some 230,000 clones listed, around 90% are singletons. The ends lost 5 bases at V and 7 bases at J; junction bases unmatched: 10. The germline gives CDR1 SEHNR, CDR2 FQNEAQ (reference sequence). The CDR3 sequence is 15 residues long. V is TRBV7-9 and J is TRBJ2-1; 8 nucleotides match TRBD1. Material: PBMCs. This TCR derives from a woman under 30 in good health and CMV-seronegative. The CDR3 loop is CASSERDRSENEQFF. CDR3 DNA: TGTGCCAGCAGCGAACGGGACAGGTCTGAGAATGAGCAGTTCTTC.